Included here is one T cell receptor (beta chain) sequence, with context. The V gene end was trimmed by 5 bases and the J gene end by 0 bases; junction bases not matched to a gene: 13. Germline-derived CDR1 and CDR2 are LNHDA and SQIVND (reference sequence). CDR3 length: 17 amino acids. Original data processing: Reference gene primer amplification gave estimated nucleated cell counts. TCRdb keeps only in-frame clones here, not all; method: immunoSEQ multiplex PCR. The V and J calls and the clone size are those of that table, but D and trimming were determined from the DNA. The repertoire holds about 200,000 clones, with 86% as singletons. The data were obtained in a study of blood T cell repertoires in COVID-19. In the study overall: The origin of the acute and convalescent COVID-19 samples was the United States, Italy and Spain.

Sequenced sample: peripheral blood. The gene calls are TRBV19 and TRBJ2-7; TRBD2 agrees at 7 bases. This TCR derives from a woman aged 70-85 years with acute or convalescent COVID-19. The CDR3 sequence is CASSPRRASGSSYEQYF. The DNA for the CDR3 is TGTGCCAGTAGTCCCAGAAGGGCTAGCGGTTCCTCCTACGAGCAGTACTTC.